This passage covers 4 T cell receptor beta chains from one sample sequenced in a study of beta chain features in type 1 diabetes. The authors reverse transcribed all of the isolated RNA, so sequencing captured expressed TCRB transcripts. Assay: immunoSEQ multiplex PCR; the TCRdb copy retains only in-frame clones and omits some. The sample records a few hundred thousand clones, about 15% being singletons. Sequenced: naive CD4+ T cells from blood. The origin of the receptors is a man aged 25-45 years in good health.

There are a few counts of this clone. The chain couples TRBV29-1 to TRBJ1-2; TRBD1 matches 7 bases. CDR3 length: 13 residues. The V gene end was trimmed by 6 bases and the J gene end by 8 bases; junction bases not matched to a gene: 12. The germline gives CDR1 SQVTM, CDR2 ANQGSEA. The CDR3 loop is CSVGAGTVEGYTF. The CDR3 nucleotides are TGCAGCGTCGGGGCTGGGACAGTCGAGGGCTACACCTTC.

The V call is TRBV6-5, the J call TRBJ2-1; D is undetermined. Germline CDR1 reads MNHEY; CDR2 reads SVGAGI. V lost 6 bases, J lost 4 bases, and 13 bases lay in between. The CDR3 covers 14 residues. CDR3 region: CASSRTDNYNEQFF. The CDR3 bases are TGTGCCAGCAGCAGGACGGATAATTACAATGAGCAGTTCTTC.

The rearrangement uses TRBV7-2 and TRBJ1-1; D possibly corresponds to TRBD1 (6 bases). In germline, CDR1 is SGHTA, CDR2 FQGNSA. V was cut by 1 base and J by 5 bases, with 11 bases left in between. The CDR3 contains 14 residues. CDR3 sequence (DNA): TGTGCCAGCAGCTTAGAAACAGGGAGGACTGAAGCTTTCTTT. This translates into CASSLETGRTEAFF.

This clone occurred many times. The same CDR3 also results from other DNA sequences found in this sample. The J gene is TRBJ2-2, the V gene TRBV9; no definite D call. This CDR3 is built from 12 residues. With 0 bases removed from V and 4 bases from J, the gap between germline ends came to 1 base. Germline assignment: CDR1 SGDLS and CDR2 YYNGEE. The CDR3 sequence is CASSVGTGELFF. The CDR3 bases are TGTGCCAGCAGCGTAGGCACCGGGGAGCTGTTTTTT.